This TCR beta chain was captured by sequencing in a study of beta chain features in type 1 diabetes. Study-wide points: cDNA sequencing could over-represent cells with high TCR expression. The study found moderately but significantly shorter TCRB CDR3s in all four CD4+ subsets of Type 1 diabetes patients.

Since all of the isolated RNA was reverse transcribed, expressed TCRB transcripts were what got sequenced. Assay: immunoSEQ multiplex PCR; the TCRdb copy retains only in-frame clones and omits some. Among approximately 100,000 clones, 28% were seen once, and the ten largest hold 0.5% to 0.6%. The CDR3 is made up of 15 amino acids. Germline loops: CDR1 KGHSH, CDR2 LQKENI. With 4 bases clipped from V and 7 bases from J, the junction kept 9 bases outside the gene matches. This clone turned up a few times. Its specificity is unknown. This rearrangement joins TRBV18 to TRBJ2-1; 8 bases line up with TRBD1. Sequencing was done on a sample of central memory CD4+ T cells from blood. This receptor was taken from a woman aged 18 to 35 with type 1 diabetes. CDR3 amino acids: CASSLGYNRGNEQFF. DNA of the CDR3: TGTGCCAGCTCACTAGGTTACAACAGGGGGAATGAGCAGTTCTTC.